A selection of T cell receptor beta chains follows, all from one sample in a study of response to subunit inactivated influenza vaccine. TCRdb redid the calling of the RT-PCR reads with MiXCR, one entry per CDR3 protein. The sample includes approximately 530,000 distinct CDR3 sequences, approximately 7.1% of them seen just once. The sequenced sample was PBMCs from blood, obtained approximately 25 months after vaccination. The receptors shown here come from a man between 50 and 70 years old who received an inactivated influenza vaccine. Each CDR3 is given with its conserved first and last residue. D genes are given only for firm matches. Clone size is stated in some rows and not others, as once, few, many or a class when expanded.

clone size	V gene	CDR3 length	D gene	J gene	CDR3 protein	CDR3 DNA
NA	TRBV20-1	14	TRBD2	TRBJ2-7	CSARGTSGSSEQYF	TGCAGTGCGAGAGGGACTAGCGGGAGTTCCGAGCAGTACTTC
NA	TRBV4-3	17	NA	TRBJ2-2	CASSQEVETKYTGELFF	TGCGCCAGCAGCCAAGAAGTCGAGACTAAGTACACCGGGGAGCTGTTTTTT
NA	TRBV28	14	NA	TRBJ2-7	CASSLLHQGDEQYF	TGTGCCAGCAGTTTATTGCACCAGGGTGACGAGCAGTACTTC
few	TRBV20-1	16	NA	TRBJ2-7	CSARQIPGLRSYEQYF	TGCAGTGCTAGGCAAATTCCAGGGTTACGGTCCTACGAGCAGTACTTC
many	TRBV4-2	16	TRBD1	TRBJ1-4	CASRGNPGQGNEKLFF	TGTGCCAGCAGAGGAAATCCGGGACAGGGGAATGAAAAACTGTTTTTT
few	TRBV30	13	NA	TRBJ1-5	CAWAFTGDQPQHF	TGTGCCTGGGCTTTTACGGGCGATCAGCCCCAGCATTTT
many	TRBV7-2	15	TRBD2	TRBJ2-1	CASSASGGAYNEQFF	TGTGCCAGCAGCGCCAGCGGGGGGGCTTACAATGAGCAGTTCTTC
few	TRBV18	17	TRBD2	TRBJ2-4	CASSPTSGRSDKNIQYF	TGTGCCAGCTCACCGACAAGCGGGAGGAGTGACAAAAACATTCAGTACTTC
few	TRBV7-9	13	TRBD1	TRBJ1-2	CASRGQGVRGYTF	TGTGCCAGCAGGGGACAGGGGGTGCGAGGCTACACCTTC
few	TRBV20-1	14	TRBD1	TRBJ1-1	CSARDRGSYTEAFF	TGCAGTGCTAGGGACAGGGGGTCGTACACTGAAGCTTTCTTT
NA	TRBV12-3/TRBV12-4	12	NA	TRBJ2-1	CASSPALYEQFF	TGTGCCAGCAGTCCGGCCCTGTACGAGCAGTTCTTC